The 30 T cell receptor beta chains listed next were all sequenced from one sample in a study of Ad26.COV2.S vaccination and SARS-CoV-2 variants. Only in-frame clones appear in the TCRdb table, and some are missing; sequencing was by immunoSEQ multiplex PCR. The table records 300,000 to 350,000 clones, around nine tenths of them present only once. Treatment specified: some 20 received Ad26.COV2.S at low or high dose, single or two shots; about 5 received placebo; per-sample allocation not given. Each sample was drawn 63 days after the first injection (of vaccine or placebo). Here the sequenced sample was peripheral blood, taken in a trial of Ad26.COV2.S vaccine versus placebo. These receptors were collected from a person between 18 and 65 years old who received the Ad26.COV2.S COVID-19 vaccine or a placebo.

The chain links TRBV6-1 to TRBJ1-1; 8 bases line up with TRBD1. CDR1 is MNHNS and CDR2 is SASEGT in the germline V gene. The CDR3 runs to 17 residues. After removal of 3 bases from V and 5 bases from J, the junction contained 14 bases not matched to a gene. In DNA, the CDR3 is TGTGCCAGCAGTGAGTTCCCCCCGACAGGGGTAAGGACTGAAGCTTTCTTT. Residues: CASSEFPPTGVRTEAFF.

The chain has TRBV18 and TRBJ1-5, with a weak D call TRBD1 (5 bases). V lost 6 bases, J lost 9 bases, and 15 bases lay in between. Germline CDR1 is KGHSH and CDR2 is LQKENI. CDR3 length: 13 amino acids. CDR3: CASSGGRGWPQHF. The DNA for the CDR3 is TGTGCCAGCTCTGGCGGGAGGGGTTGGCCCCAGCATTTT.

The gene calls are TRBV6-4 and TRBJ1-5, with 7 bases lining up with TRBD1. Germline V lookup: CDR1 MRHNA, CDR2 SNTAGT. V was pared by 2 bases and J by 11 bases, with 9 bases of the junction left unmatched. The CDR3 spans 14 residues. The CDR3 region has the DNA TGTGCCAGCAGTGACCGGACAGGTCGAGGGGCCCAGCATTTT. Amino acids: CASSDRTGRGAQHF.

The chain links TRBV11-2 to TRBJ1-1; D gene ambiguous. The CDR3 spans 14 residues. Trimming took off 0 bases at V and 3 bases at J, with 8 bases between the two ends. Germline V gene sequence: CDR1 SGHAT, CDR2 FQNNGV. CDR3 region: CASSLDSSYTEAFF. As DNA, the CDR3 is TGTGCCAGCAGCTTAGATTCCTCCTACACTGAAGCTTTCTTT.

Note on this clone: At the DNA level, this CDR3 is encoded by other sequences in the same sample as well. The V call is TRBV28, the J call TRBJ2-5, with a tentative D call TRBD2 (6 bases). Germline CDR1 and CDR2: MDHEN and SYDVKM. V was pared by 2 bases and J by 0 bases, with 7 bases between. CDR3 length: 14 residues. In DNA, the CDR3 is TGTGCCAGCAGTTTAACGGGGGACCAAGAGACCCAGTACTTC. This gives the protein CASSLTGDQETQYF.

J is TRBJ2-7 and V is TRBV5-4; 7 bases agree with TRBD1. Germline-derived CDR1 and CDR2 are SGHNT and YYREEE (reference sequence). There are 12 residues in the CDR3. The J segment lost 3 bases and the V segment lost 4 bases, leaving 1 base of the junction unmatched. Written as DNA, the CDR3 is TGTGCCAGCAGCCGGGACAGCTACGAGCAGTACTTC. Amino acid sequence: CASSRDSYEQYF.

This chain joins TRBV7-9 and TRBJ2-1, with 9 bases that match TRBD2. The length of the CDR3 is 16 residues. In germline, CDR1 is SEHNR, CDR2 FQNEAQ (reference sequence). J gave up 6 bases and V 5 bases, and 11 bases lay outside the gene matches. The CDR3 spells CASSPSGVAGANEQFF. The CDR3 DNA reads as TGTGCCAGCAGCCCCAGCGGGGTAGCGGGGGCCAATGAGCAGTTCTTC.

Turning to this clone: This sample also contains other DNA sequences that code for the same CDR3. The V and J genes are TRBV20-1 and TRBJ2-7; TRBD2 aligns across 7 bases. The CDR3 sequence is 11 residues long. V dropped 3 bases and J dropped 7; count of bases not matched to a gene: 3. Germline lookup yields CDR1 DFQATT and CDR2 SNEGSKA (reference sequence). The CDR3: CSASGGGEQYF. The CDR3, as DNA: TGCAGTGCTAGCGGGGGAGGGGAGCAGTACTTC.

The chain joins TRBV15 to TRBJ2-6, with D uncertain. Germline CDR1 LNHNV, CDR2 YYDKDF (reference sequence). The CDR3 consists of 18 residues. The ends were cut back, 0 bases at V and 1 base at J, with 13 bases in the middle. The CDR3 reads CATSRDLPGWSGANVLTF. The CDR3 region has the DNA TGTGCCACCAGCAGAGATTTACCGGGTTGGTCTGGGGCCAACGTCCTGACTTTC.

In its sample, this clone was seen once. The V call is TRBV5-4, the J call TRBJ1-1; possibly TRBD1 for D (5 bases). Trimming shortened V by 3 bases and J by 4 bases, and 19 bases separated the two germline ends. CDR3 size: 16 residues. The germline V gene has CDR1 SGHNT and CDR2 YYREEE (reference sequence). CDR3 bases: TGTGCCAGCAGCTCTCCTCGGGGGGAGGATGGCACTGAAGCTTTCTTT. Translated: CASSSPRGEDGTEAFF.

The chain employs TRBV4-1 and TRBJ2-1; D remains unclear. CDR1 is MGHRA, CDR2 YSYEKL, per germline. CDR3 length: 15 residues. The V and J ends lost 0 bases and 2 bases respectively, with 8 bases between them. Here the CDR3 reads CASSQDSPPYNEQFF. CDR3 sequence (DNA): TGCGCCAGCAGCCAAGATTCCCCCCCCTACAATGAGCAGTTCTTC.

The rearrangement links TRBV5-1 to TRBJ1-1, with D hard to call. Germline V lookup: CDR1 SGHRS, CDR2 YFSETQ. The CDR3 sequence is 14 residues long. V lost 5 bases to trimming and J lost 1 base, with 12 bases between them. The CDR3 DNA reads TGCGCCAGCAGTTCGGACGGGGAGAACACTGAAGCTTTCTTT. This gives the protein CASSSDGENTEAFF.

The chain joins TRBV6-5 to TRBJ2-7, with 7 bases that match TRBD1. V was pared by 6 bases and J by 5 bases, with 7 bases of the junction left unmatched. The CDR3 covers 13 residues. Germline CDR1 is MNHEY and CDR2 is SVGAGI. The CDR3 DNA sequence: TGTGCCAGCAGGAAGACAGGGATGAACGAGCAGTACTTC. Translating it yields CASRKTGMNEQYF.

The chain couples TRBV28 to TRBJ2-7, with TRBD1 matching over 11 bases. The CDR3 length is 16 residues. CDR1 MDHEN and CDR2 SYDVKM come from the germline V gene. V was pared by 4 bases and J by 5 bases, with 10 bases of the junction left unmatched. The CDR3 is CASSSRRTGGTDEQYF. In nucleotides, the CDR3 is TGTGCCAGCAGTTCCCGGCGGACAGGGGGCACCGACGAGCAGTACTTC.

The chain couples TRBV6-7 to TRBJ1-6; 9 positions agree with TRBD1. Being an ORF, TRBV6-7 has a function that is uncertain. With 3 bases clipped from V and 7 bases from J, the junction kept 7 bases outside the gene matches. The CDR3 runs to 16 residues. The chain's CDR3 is CASSYTGTGRNSPLHF. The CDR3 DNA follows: TGTGCCAGCAGTTATACCGGGACAGGGCGCAATTCACCCCTCCACTTT.

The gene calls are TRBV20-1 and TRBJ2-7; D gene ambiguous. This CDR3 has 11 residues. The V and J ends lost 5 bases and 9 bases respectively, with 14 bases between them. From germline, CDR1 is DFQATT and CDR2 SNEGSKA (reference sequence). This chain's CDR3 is CSAVLVERQYF. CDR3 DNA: TGCAGTGCTGTGCTGGTCGAACGGCAGTACTTC.

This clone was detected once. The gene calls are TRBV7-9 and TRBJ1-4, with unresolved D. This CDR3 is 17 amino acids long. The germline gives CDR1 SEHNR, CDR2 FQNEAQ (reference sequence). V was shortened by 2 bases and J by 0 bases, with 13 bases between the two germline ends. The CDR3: CASSLWNSGPTNEKLFF. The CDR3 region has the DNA TGTGCCAGCAGCTTATGGAATTCGGGTCCAACTAATGAAAAACTGTTTTTT.

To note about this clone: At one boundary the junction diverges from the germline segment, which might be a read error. CDR3 nucleotides: TGCAGCATTGAGGACAGGGGGTCGGGCAATGAGCAGTTCTTC. It encodes CSIEDRGSGNEQFF. V usage is TRBV29-1 and J usage is TRBJ2-1; 10 nucleotides match TRBD1. The CDR3 is made up of 14 amino acids. CDR1 SQVTM and CDR2 ANQGSEA come from the germline V gene.

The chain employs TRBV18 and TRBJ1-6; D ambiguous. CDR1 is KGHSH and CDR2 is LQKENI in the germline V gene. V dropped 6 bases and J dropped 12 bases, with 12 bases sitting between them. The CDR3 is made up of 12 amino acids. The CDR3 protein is CASSSYELPLHF. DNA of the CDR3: TGTGCCAGCTCGTCCTACGAGTTACCCCTCCACTTT.

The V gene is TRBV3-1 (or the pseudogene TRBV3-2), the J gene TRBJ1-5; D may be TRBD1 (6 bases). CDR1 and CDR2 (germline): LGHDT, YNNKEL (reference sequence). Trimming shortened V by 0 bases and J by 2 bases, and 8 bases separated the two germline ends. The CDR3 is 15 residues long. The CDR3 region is CASSQDSGGNQPQHF. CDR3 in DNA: TGTGCCAGCAGCCAAGATTCAGGGGGCAATCAGCCCCAGCATTTT.

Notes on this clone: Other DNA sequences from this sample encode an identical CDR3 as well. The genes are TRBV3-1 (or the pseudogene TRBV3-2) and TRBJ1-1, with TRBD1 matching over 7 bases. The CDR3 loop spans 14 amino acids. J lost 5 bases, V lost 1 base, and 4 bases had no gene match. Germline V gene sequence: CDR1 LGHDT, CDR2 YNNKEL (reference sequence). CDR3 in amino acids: CASSQGNRGTEAFF. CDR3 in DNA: TGTGCCAGCAGCCAAGGTAACAGGGGTACTGAAGCTTTCTTT.

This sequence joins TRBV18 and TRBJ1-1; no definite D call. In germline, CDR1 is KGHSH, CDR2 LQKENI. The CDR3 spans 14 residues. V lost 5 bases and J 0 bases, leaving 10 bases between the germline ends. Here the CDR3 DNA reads TGTGCCAGCTCATTGATGACGGTGAACACTGAAGCTTTCTTT. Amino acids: CASSLMTVNTEAFF. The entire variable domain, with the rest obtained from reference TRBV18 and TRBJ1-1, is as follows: NAGVMQNPRHLVRRRGQEARLRCSPMKGHSHVYWYRQLPEEGLKFMVYLQKENIIDESGMPKERFSAEFPKEGPSILRIQQVVRGDSAAYFCASSLMTVNTEAFFGQGTRLTVV.

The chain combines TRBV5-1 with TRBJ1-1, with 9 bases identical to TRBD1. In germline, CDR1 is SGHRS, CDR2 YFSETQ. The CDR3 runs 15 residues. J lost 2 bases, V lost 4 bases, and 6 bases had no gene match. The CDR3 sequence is CASSPSTGGNTEAFF. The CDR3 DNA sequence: TGCGCCAGCAGCCCCTCGACAGGGGGAAACACTGAAGCTTTCTTT.

CDR3 loop: CASSWVGAGDTQYF. In nucleotides, the CDR3 is TGTGCCAGCAGCTGGGTGGGGGCAGGAGATACGCAGTATTTT. The V call is TRBV5-5, the J call TRBJ2-3, with D perhaps matching TRBD1 (6 bases). Trimming shortened V by 3 bases and J by 5 bases, and 13 bases separated the two germline ends. This CDR3 contains 14 residues. CDR1 is SGHKS, CDR2 YYEKEE, per germline (reference sequence).

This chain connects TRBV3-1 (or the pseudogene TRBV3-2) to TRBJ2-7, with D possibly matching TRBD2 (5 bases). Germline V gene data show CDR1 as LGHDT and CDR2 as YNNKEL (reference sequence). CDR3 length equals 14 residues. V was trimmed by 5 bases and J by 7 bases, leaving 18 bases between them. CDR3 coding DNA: TGTGCCAGCAGCGCCCAGAGTATATCGGGAGAGCAGTACTTC. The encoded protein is CASSAQSISGEQYF.

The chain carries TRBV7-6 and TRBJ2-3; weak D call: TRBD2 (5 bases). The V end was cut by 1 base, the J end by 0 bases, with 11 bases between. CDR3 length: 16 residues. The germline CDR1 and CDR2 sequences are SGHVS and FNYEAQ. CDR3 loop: CASSLGRAQSTDTQYF. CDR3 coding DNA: TGTGCCAGCAGCTTAGGGCGGGCCCAAAGCACAGATACGCAGTATTTT.

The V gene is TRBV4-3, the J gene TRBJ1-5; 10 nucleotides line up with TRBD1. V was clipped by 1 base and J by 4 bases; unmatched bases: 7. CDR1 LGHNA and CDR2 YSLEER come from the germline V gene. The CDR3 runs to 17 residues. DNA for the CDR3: TGCGCCAGCAGCCAAGCGGGACAGGGGACTCGAAATCAGCCCCAGCATTTT. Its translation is CASSQAGQGTRNQPQHF.

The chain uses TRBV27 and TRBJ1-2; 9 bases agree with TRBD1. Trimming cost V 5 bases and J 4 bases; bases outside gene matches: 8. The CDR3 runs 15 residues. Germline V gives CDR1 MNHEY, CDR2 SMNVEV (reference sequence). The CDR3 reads CASSITGGGSYGYTF. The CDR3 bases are TGTGCCAGCAGTATCACAGGGGGCGGAAGCTATGGCTACACCTTC.

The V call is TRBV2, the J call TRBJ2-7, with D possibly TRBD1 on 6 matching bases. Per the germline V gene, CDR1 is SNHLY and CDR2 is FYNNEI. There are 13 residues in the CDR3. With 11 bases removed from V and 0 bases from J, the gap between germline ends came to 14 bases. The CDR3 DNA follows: TGTGCCGTCGCGGACAGTTTCTCCTACGAGCAGTACTTC. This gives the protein CAVADSFSYEQYF.

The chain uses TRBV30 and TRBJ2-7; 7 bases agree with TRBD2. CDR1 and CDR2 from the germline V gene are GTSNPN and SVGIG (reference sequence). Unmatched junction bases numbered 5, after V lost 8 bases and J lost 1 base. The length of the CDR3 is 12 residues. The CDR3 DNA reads TGTGCCGGGACTACCCAATCCTACGAGCAGTACTTC. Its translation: CAGTTQSYEQYF.